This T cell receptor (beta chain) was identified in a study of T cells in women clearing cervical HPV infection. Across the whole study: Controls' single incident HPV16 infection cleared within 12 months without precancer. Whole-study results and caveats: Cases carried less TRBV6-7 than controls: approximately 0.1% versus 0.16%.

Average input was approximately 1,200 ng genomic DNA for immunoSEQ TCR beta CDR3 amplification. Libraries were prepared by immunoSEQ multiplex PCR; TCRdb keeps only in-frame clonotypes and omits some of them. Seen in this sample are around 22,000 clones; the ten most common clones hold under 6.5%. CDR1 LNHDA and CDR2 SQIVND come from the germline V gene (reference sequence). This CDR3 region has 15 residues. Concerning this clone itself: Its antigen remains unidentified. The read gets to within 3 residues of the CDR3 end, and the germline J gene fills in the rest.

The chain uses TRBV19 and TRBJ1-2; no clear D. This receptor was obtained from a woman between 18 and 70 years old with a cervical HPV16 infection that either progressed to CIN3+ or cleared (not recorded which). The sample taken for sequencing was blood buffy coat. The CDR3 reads CASSIDPELPRGYTF. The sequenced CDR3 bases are TGTGCCAGTAGTATAGACCCTGAGCTGCCCCGGGGC.